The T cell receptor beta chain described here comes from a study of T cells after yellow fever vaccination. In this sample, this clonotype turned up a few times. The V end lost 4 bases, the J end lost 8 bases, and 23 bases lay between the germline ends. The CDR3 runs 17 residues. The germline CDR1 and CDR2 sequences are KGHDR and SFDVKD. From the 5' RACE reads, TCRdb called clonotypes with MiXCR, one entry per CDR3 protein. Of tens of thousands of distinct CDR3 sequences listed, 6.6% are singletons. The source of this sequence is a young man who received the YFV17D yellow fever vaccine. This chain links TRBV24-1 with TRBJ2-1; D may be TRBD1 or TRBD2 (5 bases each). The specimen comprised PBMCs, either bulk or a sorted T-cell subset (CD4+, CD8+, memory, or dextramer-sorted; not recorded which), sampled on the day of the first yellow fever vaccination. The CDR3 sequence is CATSDRIGRGGRDEQFF. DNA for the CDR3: TGTGCCACCAGTGACCGCATTGGCCGGGGCGGTAGGGATGAGCAGTTCTTC.